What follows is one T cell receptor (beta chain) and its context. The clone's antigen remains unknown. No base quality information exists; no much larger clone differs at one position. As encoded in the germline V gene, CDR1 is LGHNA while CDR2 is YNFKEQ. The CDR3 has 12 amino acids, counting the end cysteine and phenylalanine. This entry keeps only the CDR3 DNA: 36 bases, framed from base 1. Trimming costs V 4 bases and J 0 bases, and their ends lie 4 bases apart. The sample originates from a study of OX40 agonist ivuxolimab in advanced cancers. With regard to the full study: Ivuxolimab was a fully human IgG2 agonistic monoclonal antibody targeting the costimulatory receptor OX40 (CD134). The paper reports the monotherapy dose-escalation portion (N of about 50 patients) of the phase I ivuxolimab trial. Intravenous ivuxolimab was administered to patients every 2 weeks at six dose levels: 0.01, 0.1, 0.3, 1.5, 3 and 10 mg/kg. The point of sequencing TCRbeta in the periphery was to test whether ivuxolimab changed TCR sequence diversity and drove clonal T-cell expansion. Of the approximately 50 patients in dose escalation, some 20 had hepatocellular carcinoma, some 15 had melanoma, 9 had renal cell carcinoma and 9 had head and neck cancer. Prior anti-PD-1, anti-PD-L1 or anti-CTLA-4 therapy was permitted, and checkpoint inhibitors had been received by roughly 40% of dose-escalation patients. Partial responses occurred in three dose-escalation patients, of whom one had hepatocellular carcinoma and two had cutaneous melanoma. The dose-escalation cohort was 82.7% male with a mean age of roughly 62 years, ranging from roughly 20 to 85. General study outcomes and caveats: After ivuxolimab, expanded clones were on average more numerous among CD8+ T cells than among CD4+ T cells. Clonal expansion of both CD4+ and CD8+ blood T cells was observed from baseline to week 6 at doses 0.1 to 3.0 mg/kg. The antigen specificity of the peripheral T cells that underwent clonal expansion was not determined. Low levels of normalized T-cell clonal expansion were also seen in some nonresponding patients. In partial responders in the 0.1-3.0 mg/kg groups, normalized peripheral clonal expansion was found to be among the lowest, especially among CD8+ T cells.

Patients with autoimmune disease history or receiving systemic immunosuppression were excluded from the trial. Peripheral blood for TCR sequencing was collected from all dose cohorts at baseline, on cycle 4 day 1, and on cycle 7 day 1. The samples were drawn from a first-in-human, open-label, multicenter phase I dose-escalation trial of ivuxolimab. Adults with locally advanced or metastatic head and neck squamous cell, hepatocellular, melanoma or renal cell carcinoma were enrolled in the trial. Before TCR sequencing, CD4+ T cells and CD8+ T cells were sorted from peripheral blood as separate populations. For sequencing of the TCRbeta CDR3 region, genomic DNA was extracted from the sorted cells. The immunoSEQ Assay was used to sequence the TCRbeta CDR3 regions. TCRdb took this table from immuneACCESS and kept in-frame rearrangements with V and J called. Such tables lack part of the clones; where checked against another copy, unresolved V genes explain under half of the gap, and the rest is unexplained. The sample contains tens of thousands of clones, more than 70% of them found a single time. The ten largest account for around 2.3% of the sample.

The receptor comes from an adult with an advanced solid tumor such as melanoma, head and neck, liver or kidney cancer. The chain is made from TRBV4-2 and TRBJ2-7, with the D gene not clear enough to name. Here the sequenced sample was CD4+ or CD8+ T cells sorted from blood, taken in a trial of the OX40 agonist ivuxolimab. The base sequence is TGTGCCAGCAGCCCCGGCTCCTACGAGCAGTACTTC. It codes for CASSPGSYEQYF.